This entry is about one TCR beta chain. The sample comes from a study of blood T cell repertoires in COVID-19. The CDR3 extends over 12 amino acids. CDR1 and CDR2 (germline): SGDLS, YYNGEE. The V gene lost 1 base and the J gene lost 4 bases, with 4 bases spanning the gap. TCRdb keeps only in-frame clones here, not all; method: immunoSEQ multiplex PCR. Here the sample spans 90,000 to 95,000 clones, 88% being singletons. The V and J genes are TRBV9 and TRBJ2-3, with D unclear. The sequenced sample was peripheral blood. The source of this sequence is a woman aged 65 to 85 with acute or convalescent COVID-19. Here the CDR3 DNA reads TGTGCCAGCAGCGTAATCGCAGATACGCAGTATTTT. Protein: CASSVIADTQYF.